The rows below give T cell receptor beta chains drawn from one sample of a study of identical twins. TCRdb processed the 5' RACE reads anew with MiXCR; each CDR3 protein has one entry. The sample yields under 500,000 distinct CDR3 sequences, 14% seen once. This same sample was also taken into another study, of yellow fever vaccine responses in identical twins.

The sample taken for sequencing was CD4+ T cells sorted from blood. These receptors were obtained from a woman aged 18-29 years in good health. The CDR3 runs from the conserved cysteine through the conserved F or W. D genes are given only for firm matches. Size is omitted from some rows. Given values are once, few, many or a class for expanded clones.

d_call j_call v_call clone_size cdr3_nt cdr3_aa
TRBD2 TRBJ2-1 TRBV5-1 few TGCGCCAGTGGCTTGGGGCTAGCGGGAAAGGGTGAGCAGTTCTTC CASGLGLAGKGEQFF
NA TRBJ1-1 TRBV7-9 NA TGTGCCAGCAGCTTAGCGCTAAAAGGGCCTCCTGAAGCTTTCTTT CASSLALKGPPEAFF
NA TRBJ2-7 TRBV11-1 many TGTGCCAGCAGCCCAGAGCCCGAGAACTCCTACGAGCAGTACTTC CASSPEPENSYEQYF
TRBD2 TRBJ2-1 TRBV20-1 NA TGCAGTGGATCCCGACCGGGACTAGCGGGGGGAAACGAGCAGTTCTTC CSGSRPGLAGGNEQFF
TRBD1 TRBJ1-5 TRBV20-1 NA TGCAGTGCTAGAGTCAGGGGGCTTGTGAATCAGCCCCAGCATTTT CSARVRGLVNQPQHF
TRBD2 TRBJ2-1 TRBV4-2 NA TGTGCCAGCAGCCAACGACCACTAGCGGGAGGGGACAATGAGCAGTTCTTC CASSQRPLAGGDNEQFF
NA TRBJ1-6 TRBV2 many TGTGCCAGCAGTGAATCTGGGAACTCACCCCTCCACTTT CASSESGNSPLHF
NA TRBJ2-5 TRBV7-9 NA TGTGCCAGCAGCTTATCCCGGGAGTTAGAGACCCAGTACTTC CASSLSRELETQYF
TRBD2 TRBJ2-7 TRBV12-3/TRBV12-4 few TGTGCCAGCAGTTGGGGGGGAAAGAACGAGCAGTACTTC CASSWGGKNEQYF
TRBD1 TRBJ1-2 TRBV29-1 few TGCAGCGGGTATCAGGGGGCGCAAGGCTACACCTTC CSGYQGAQGYTF
TRBD2 TRBJ2-7 TRBV3-1 few TGTGCCAGCAGCCCGGGGCTAGCGGGGTCTACGAATTTGTACTTC CASSPGLAGSTNLYF
NA TRBJ2-6 TRBV2 NA TGTGCCAGCAGACAGAACTCTGGGGCCAACGTCCTGACTTTC CASRQNSGANVLTF
NA TRBJ2-1 TRBV7-2 many TGTGCCAGCAGCTTACTCAGTGTCTTAGGTGAGCAGTTCTTC CASSLLSVLGEQFF
NA TRBJ2-3 TRBV12-3/TRBV12-4 few TGTGCCAGCAACTGGGGCGGGACGCAGTATTTT CASNWGGTQYF
NA TRBJ1-1 TRBV12-3/TRBV12-4 many TGTGCCAGCACCCTTGGTCGGGGCGAAGCTTTCTTT CASTLGRGEAFF